Listed below are T cell receptor beta chains from one sample, sequenced in a study of a mutant IDH1 vaccine in newly diagnosed glioma. Their antigens remain unidentified. Only in-frame clones appear in the TCRdb table, and some are missing; sequencing was by immunoSEQ multiplex PCR. The data show about 81,000 clones, with roughly 85% seen just once and over 2% held by the top ten. The specimen comprised PBMCs, sampled from a glioma patient whose treatment included an IDH1 peptide vaccine. Receptor source: a man aged 30-40 years with glioma. Some clones in this sample may be carry-over from other donors' samples. CDR3s include the opening cysteine and the closing phenylalanine or tryptophan. The D gene is left open where the match is weak. Part of the rows lack a size; the others show once, few, many or a class for expanded clones.

size: .; J: TRBJ2-3; D: .; V: TRBV9; DNA: TGTGCCAGCAGCGCCCAGAGCACAGATACGCAGTATTTT; CDR3: CASSAQSTDTQYF
size: .; J: TRBJ2-5; D: .; V: TRBV7-2; DNA: TGTGCCAGCAGCCGAAGGACAGTCCTTGGGACCCAGTACTTC; CDR3: CASSRRTVLGTQYF
size: .; J: TRBJ1-2; D: .; V: TRBV28; DNA: TGTGCCAGCAGCTTCGTGGGTGGCTACACCTTC; CDR3: CASSFVGGYTF
size: .; J: TRBJ1-5; D: .; V: TRBV19; DNA: TGTGCCAGTAGCCCACCCCCAGGGTACAATCAGCCCCAGCATTTT; CDR3: CASSPPPGYNQPQHF
size: .; J: TRBJ2-4; D: .; V: TRBV29-1; DNA: TGCAGCGGGGCCGGCGAAGCCAAAAACATTCAGTACTTC; CDR3: CSGAGEAKNIQYF
size: .; J: TRBJ1-5; D: .; V: TRBV27; DNA: TGTGCCAGCAGTTTGTATGGGGATCAGCCCCAGCATTTT; CDR3: CASSLYGDQPQHF
size: .; J: TRBJ1-2; D: TRBD1; V: TRBV6-5; DNA: TGTGCCAGCATCGACTTCAGGGGGCAAGGTGGCTACACCTTC; CDR3: CASIDFRGQGGYTF
size: once; J: TRBJ2-3; D: TRBD2; V: TRBV19; DNA: TGTGCCAGTAGTATCGGTCTAGCGGGGGTCACAGATACGCAGTATTTT; CDR3: CASSIGLAGVTDTQYF
size: .; J: TRBJ1-2; D: TRBD1; V: TRBV19; DNA: TGTGCCAGTGCCCCTGCGGGACAGGGTCTTCATAACTATGGCTACACCTTC; CDR3: CASAPAGQGLHNYGYTF
size: few; J: TRBJ1-1; D: TRBD1; V: TRBV5-6; DNA: TGTGCCAGCAGTACCGGGACAGGGTTAGCTGAAGCTTTCTTT; CDR3: CASSTGTGLAEAFF
size: .; J: TRBJ2-5; D: .; V: TRBV5-1; DNA: TGCGCCAGCAGCTTTGGAGAGACCCAGTACTTC; CDR3: CASSFGETQYF
size: .; J: TRBJ1-2; D: .; V: TRBV19; DNA: TGTGCCAGTAGTATGTTGCTCGGGCGGAGTGGCTACACCTTC; CDR3: CASSMLLGRSGYTF
size: .; J: TRBJ1-3; D: .; V: TRBV9; DNA: TGTGCCAGCAGCGTAGAGGGGGTGACCGTCTCTGGAAACACCATATATTTT; CDR3: CASSVEGVTVSGNTIYF
size: .; J: TRBJ2-5; D: TRBD1; V: TRBV19; DNA: TGTGCCAGTAAAGCCGGCAGGGGGCGAGGGGAGACCCAGTACTTC; CDR3: CASKAGRGRGETQYF
size: .; J: TRBJ1-5; D: .; V: TRBV28; DNA: TGTGCCAGCAGTTGGGTTGGAAGCAATCAGCCCCAGCATTTT; CDR3: CASSWVGSNQPQHF
size: .; J: TRBJ1-6; D: TRBD1; V: TRBV5-5; DNA: TGTGCCAGCGCGGACAGGGTTTTTTACAGTTCACCCCTCCACTTT; CDR3: CASADRVFYSSPLHF
size: once; J: TRBJ2-2; D: .; V: TRBV6-5; DNA: TGTGCCAGCAGGTACACGACCGGGGAGCTGTTTTTT; CDR3: CASRYTTGELFF
size: .; J: TRBJ2-7; D: .; V: TRBV5-1; DNA: TGCGCCAGCAGCTTGGCTATTCCCTACGAGCAGTACTTC; CDR3: CASSLAIPYEQYF
size: once; J: TRBJ1-1; D: .; V: TRBV19; DNA: TGTGCCAGTAGCATCAGGGGCCGGAACACTGAAGCTTTCTTT; CDR3: CASSIRGRNTEAFF
size: .; J: TRBJ1-3; D: .; V: TRBV10-2; DNA: TGCGCCAGCAGTGAGTCGAACACCATATATTTT; CDR3: CASSESNTIYF
size: few; J: TRBJ1-1; D: TRBD1; V: TRBV27; DNA: TGTGCCAGCAGTTTCGGGCAGGGGGCTGAAGCTTTCTTT; CDR3: CASSFGQGAEAFF
size: medium-sized; J: TRBJ1-3; D: .; V: TRBV5-3; DNA: TGTGCCAGAAGCTTGAGAAGGTTCTCTGGAAACACCATATATTTT; CDR3: CARSLRRFSGNTIYF
size: .; J: TRBJ2-1; D: .; V: TRBV5-1; DNA: TGCGCCAGCAGCTTGGAACCTGGCGGCATGTACAATGAGCAGTTCTTC; CDR3: CASSLEPGGMYNEQFF
size: .; J: TRBJ1-1; D: .; V: TRBV5-8; DNA: TGTGCCAGCAGCTTGGGACTCCACTTGGGGAACACTGAAGCTTTCTTT; CDR3: CASSLGLHLGNTEAFF
size: .; J: TRBJ1-4; D: .; V: TRBV29-1; DNA: TGCAGCGTTGAAGATCGATCCAAGGGCGAAAAACTGTTTTTT; CDR3: CSVEDRSKGEKLFF
size: .; J: TRBJ1-2; D: .; V: TRBV1; DNA: TGCACCAGCAGCCAAGAAGATTCACAGACAGGGGCTGAAGAAGAGGGCTACACCTTC; CDR3: CTSSQEDSQTGAEEEGYTF
size: .; J: TRBJ2-7; D: TRBD2; V: TRBV7-2; DNA: TGTGCCAGCAGCTCCCTGGGGCTAGCGGGGGCCTACGAGCAGTACTTC; CDR3: CASSSLGLAGAYEQYF
size: once; J: TRBJ2-2; D: TRBD2; V: TRBV7-3; DNA: TGTGCCAGCAGCTTAAGGGGGACTAGTGAGGCCGGGGAGCTGTTTTTT; CDR3: CASSLRGTSEAGELFF
size: .; J: TRBJ1-2; D: .; V: TRBV2; DNA: TGTGCCAGCGGGGTAGACAGGACGAACGGTGGCTACACCTTC; CDR3: CASGVDRTNGGYTF
size: few; J: TRBJ2-2; D: TRBD2; V: TRBV5-1; DNA: TGCGCCAGCAGCCCTCCACCGGGGAGGGGGTTTTTT; CDR3: CASSPPPGRGFF
size: .; J: TRBJ2-6; D: .; V: TRBV5-3; DNA: TGTGCCAGAAGCTTGGGAGGCAGGGCCAACGTCCTGACTTTC; CDR3: CARSLGGRANVLTF
size: .; J: TRBJ2-1; D: .; V: TRBV5-1; DNA: TGCGCCAGCAGCTTGAGACAGTCCCACAATGAGCAGTTCTTC; CDR3: CASSLRQSHNEQFF
size: .; J: TRBJ2-7; D: .; V: TRBV13; DNA: TGTGCCAGCAGCCCCCGCCCGAGCTCCTACGAGCAGTACTTC; CDR3: CASSPRPSSYEQYF
size: .; J: TRBJ2-3; D: .; V: TRBV5-1; DNA: TGCGCCAGCAGCTTGGGTTGGGGAACCCTTCCAGATACGCAGTATTTT; CDR3: CASSLGWGTLPDTQYF
size: .; J: TRBJ2-7; D: .; V: TRBV11-2; DNA: TGTGCCAGCAGCTTCTGGGGGCTAAGTCGGGAGCAGTACTTC; CDR3: CASSFWGLSREQYF
size: .; J: TRBJ1-5; D: .; V: TRBV27; DNA: TGTGCCAGCAGTTTTGCAGGGAGCAATCAGCCCCAGCATTTT; CDR3: CASSFAGSNQPQHF
size: .; J: TRBJ2-3; D: .; V: TRBV5-5; DNA: TGTGCCAGCAGCTTGTCGCGGCACACAGATACGCAGTATTTT; CDR3: CASSLSRHTDTQYF
size: .; J: TRBJ1-2; D: .; V: TRBV30; DNA: TGTGCCTGGAGTACGTTGGGGCAGTTCTATGGCTACACCTTC; CDR3: CAWSTLGQFYGYTF
size: .; J: TRBJ2-5; D: .; V: TRBV7-9; DNA: TGTGCCAGCAGCCCCCGCCCACAAGAGACCCAGTACTTC; CDR3: CASSPRPQETQYF
size: once; J: TRBJ2-1; D: .; V: TRBV2; DNA: TGTGCCAGCAGCCGGGGTTCAACCTACAATGAGCAGTTCTTC; CDR3: CASSRGSTYNEQFF
size: .; J: TRBJ1-5; D: .; V: TRBV2; DNA: TGTGCCAGCTCCCGATCAAGGGGCAATCAGCCCCAGCATTTT; CDR3: CASSRSRGNQPQHF
size: few; J: TRBJ1-1; D: TRBD1; V: TRBV15; DNA: TGTGCCACCAGCCCCGGGACAGGGAACACTGAAGCTTTCTTT; CDR3: CATSPGTGNTEAFF
size: once; J: TRBJ1-1; D: TRBD1; V: TRBV9; DNA: TGTGCCAGCAGCGGGCCTTTGGCAGGGGGAGGGGTTGAAGCTTTCTTT; CDR3: CASSGPLAGGGVEAFF
size: .; J: TRBJ1-2; D: TRBD1; V: TRBV19; DNA: TGTGCCAGTAGTATGGACAGGATCGGGGGCTACACCTTC; CDR3: CASSMDRIGGYTF
size: .; J: TRBJ2-7; D: .; V: TRBV28; DNA: TGTGCCAGCAGAGACAGCCTCTCCTACGAGCAGTACTTC; CDR3: CASRDSLSYEQYF
size: .; J: TRBJ2-2; D: .; V: TRBV27; DNA: TGTGCCAGCCCCTCTTGTCACCAGAACACCGGGGAGCTGTTTTTT; CDR3: CASPSCHQNTGELFF
size: .; J: TRBJ2-7; D: TRBD1; V: TRBV18; DNA: TGTGCCAGCTCACCCGCCGACAGGGGTGAGCAGTACTTC; CDR3: CASSPADRGEQYF
size: .; J: TRBJ1-1; D: .; V: TRBV5-4; DNA: TGTGCCAGCAGCCTCAGGGGTTTCGCTGAAGCTTTCTTT; CDR3: CASSLRGFAEAFF
size: .; J: TRBJ2-1; D: .; V: TRBV11-2; DNA: TGTGCCAGCAGCCTTGGACTGTCCTACCCCTTCAATGAGCAGTTCTTC; CDR3: CASSLGLSYPFNEQFF